This T cell receptor (beta chain) was observed in a study of OX40 agonist ivuxolimab in advanced cancers. Study-wide context: The costimulatory receptor OX40 (CD134) was targeted by ivuxolimab, a fully human IgG2 agonistic monoclonal antibody. Among the roughly 50 dose-escalation patients, roughly 20 had hepatocellular carcinoma, 15 or so melanoma, 9 renal cell carcinoma and 9 head and neck cancer. Prior anti-PD-1, anti-PD-L1 or anti-CTLA-4 therapy was permitted, and 40% to 50% of dose-escalation patients had received checkpoint inhibitors. The purpose of peripheral TCRbeta sequencing was to test whether ivuxolimab changed TCR sequence diversity and led to clonal T-cell expansion. Intravenous ivuxolimab was administered to patients every 2 weeks at six dose levels: 0.01, 0.1, 0.3, 1.5, 3 and 10 mg/kg. The paper describes the monotherapy dose-escalation part (N of about 52 patients) of the phase I trial of ivuxolimab. In the dose-escalation cohort, roughly 80% of patients were male, and the mean age was approximately 64 years, with a range of 23 to 79. Partial responses occurred in three dose-escalation patients: two with cutaneous melanoma and one with hepatocellular carcinoma. Beyond this particular receptor, the publication reports: The antigen specificity of the peripheral T cells that underwent clonal expansion was not determined. In partial responders in the 0.1-3.0 mg/kg groups, normalized peripheral clonal expansion was found to be among the lowest, especially among CD8+ T cells. Clonal expansion of both CD4+ and CD8+ blood T cells was observed from baseline to week 6 at doses 0.1 to 3.0 mg/kg. On average, CD8+ T cells showed more expanded clones than CD4+ T cells after ivuxolimab. Low levels of normalized T-cell clonal expansion were also seen in some patients who did not respond.

To sequence the TCRbeta CDR3 region, genomic DNA was isolated from the sorted cells. The immunoSEQ Assay was used for sequencing of TCRbeta CDR3 regions. As stored in TCRdb, this immuneACCESS dataset retains in-frame rearrangements with V and J assigned. A fraction of the clones does not appear; measured against another copy, unresolved V genes explain less than half of the discrepancy, and the remainder lacks a known reason. The sample table lists 55,000 to 80,000 clones, roughly 90% of them with a count of one. The biggest ten clones account for approximately 1.3% of the sample. Spanning cysteine to phenylalanine, the CDR3 consists of 17 amino acids. Only the CDR3 part of the read is kept: 51 bases, read in frame from the first base. CDR1 and CDR2 are read off the germline V gene as SGHDT and YYEEEE. Here V drops 0 bases and J drops 7 bases, and the junction holds 11 bases not matched to any gene.

About this clone: Its recognized antigen is unknown. No qualities accompany the bases; no much larger clone lies one base away.

The trial excluded patients who had a history of autoimmune disease or who were on systemic immunosuppression. Peripheral blood for TCR sequencing was collected from all dose cohorts at baseline, on cycle 4 day 1, and on cycle 7 day 1. Samples came from an open-label, multicenter, first-in-human phase I dose-escalation trial of ivuxolimab. Adults with locally advanced or metastatic melanoma, renal cell carcinoma, hepatocellular carcinoma or head and neck squamous cell carcinoma were enrolled in the trial. CD4+ and CD8+ T cells were sorted separately from peripheral blood before TCR sequencing. The clonotype was recovered from an adult with an advanced solid tumor such as melanoma, head and neck, liver or kidney cancer. The sequence links TRBV5-6 to TRBJ1-4; a stretch of 8 junction bases matches TRBD1. Specimen: CD4+ or CD8+ T cells sorted from blood, collected in a trial of the OX40 agonist ivuxolimab. The CDR3 sequence is CASSLVSTGQGGEKLFF. The nucleotide sequence reads TGTGCCAGCAGCTTGGTGTCGACAGGACAGGGTGGTGAAAAACTGTTTTTT.